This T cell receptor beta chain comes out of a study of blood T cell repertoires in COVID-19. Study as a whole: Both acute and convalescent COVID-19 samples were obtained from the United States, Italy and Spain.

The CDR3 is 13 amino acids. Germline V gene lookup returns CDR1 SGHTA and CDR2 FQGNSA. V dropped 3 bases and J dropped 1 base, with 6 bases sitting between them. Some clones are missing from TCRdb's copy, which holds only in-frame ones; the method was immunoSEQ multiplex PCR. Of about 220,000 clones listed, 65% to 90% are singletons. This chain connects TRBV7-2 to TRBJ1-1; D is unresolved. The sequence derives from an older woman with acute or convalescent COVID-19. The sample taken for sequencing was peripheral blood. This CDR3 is CASSFHPNTEAFF. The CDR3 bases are TGTGCCAGCAGCTTCCATCCGAACACTGAAGCTTTCTTT.